Listed below are T cell receptor beta chains from one sample, sequenced in a study of T cells after posttransplantation cyclophosphamide. TCRdb's table, derived via immunoSEQ multiplex PCR, lists solely in-frame clones and lacks some. The sample lists tens of thousands of clones, about 86% occurring once. The specimen was PBMCs. These receptors were collected from a man in his thirties or forties with a blood cancer, CMV-positive, and with a related stem cell donor. The CDR3 runs from the conserved cysteine through the conserved F or W. D genes are given only for firm matches. For some rows the clone size is stated as once, few or many, or as a class when expanded; others skip it.

j_call: TRBJ1-5; d_call: TRBD1; v_call: TRBV30; clone_size: -; cdr3_aa: CAWGTANSNQPQHF; cdr3_nt: TGTGCCTGGGGGACAGCTAATAGCAATCAGCCCCAGCATTTT
j_call: TRBJ1-5; d_call: -; v_call: TRBV19; clone_size: -; cdr3_aa: CASVPGHGDNQPQHF; cdr3_nt: TGTGCCAGTGTACCGGGACACGGGGACAATCAGCCCCAGCATTTT
j_call: TRBJ1-1; d_call: -; v_call: TRBV7-3; clone_size: few; cdr3_aa: CASSGTGINTEAFF; cdr3_nt: TGTGCCAGCAGCGGAACAGGGATCAACACTGAAGCTTTCTTT
j_call: TRBJ1-5; d_call: -; v_call: TRBV5-6; clone_size: -; cdr3_aa: CASSLLADRPKPQHF; cdr3_nt: TGTGCCAGCAGCTTGTTGGCCGACAGGCCGAAGCCCCAGCATTTT
j_call: TRBJ1-1; d_call: TRBD1; v_call: TRBV9; clone_size: -; cdr3_aa: CASSVGQLNTEAFF; cdr3_nt: TGTGCCAGCAGCGTGGGACAGTTGAACACTGAAGCTTTCTTT
j_call: TRBJ1-2; d_call: -; v_call: TRBV18; clone_size: -; cdr3_aa: CASSPLSGLEGYTF; cdr3_nt: TGTGCCAGCTCACCCCTTTCAGGGTTGGAGGGCTACACCTTC
j_call: TRBJ2-5; d_call: -; v_call: TRBV5-4; clone_size: -; cdr3_aa: CASSPRGGLQETQYF; cdr3_nt: TGTGCCAGCAGCCCCCGTGGGGGCCTACAAGAGACCCAGTACTTC
j_call: TRBJ2-5; d_call: TRBD2; v_call: TRBV28; clone_size: -; cdr3_aa: CASSPPGLAETQYF; cdr3_nt: TGTGCCAGCAGTCCTCCGGGACTAGCAGAGACCCAGTACTTC
j_call: TRBJ2-3; d_call: TRBD1; v_call: TRBV29-1; clone_size: -; cdr3_aa: CSVEGNTGDATDTQYF; cdr3_nt: TGCAGCGTTGAAGGGAACACAGGGGATGCGACAGATACGCAGTATTTT
j_call: TRBJ2-5; d_call: -; v_call: TRBV9; clone_size: -; cdr3_aa: CASSPQTGRETQYF; cdr3_nt: TGTGCCAGCAGCCCCCAGACGGGGAGGGAGACCCAGTACTTC
j_call: TRBJ2-7; d_call: TRBD2; v_call: TRBV6-1; clone_size: few; cdr3_aa: CASRLADDTYEQYF; cdr3_nt: TGTGCCAGCAGACTAGCGGACGATACCTACGAGCAGTACTTC
j_call: TRBJ1-1; d_call: TRBD1; v_call: TRBV28; clone_size: -; cdr3_aa: CASSTGGLNTEAFF; cdr3_nt: TGTGCCAGCAGTACAGGGGGCCTGAACACTGAAGCTTTCTTT
j_call: TRBJ1-5; d_call: -; v_call: TRBV28; clone_size: -; cdr3_aa: CASWTGGAVQPQHF; cdr3_nt: TGTGCCAGCTGGACGGGGGGGGCTGTGCAGCCCCAGCATTTT
j_call: TRBJ1-2; d_call: TRBD1; v_call: TRBV2; clone_size: few; cdr3_aa: CASSATQTGNNYGYTF; cdr3_nt: TGTGCCAGCAGTGCTACTCAGACAGGGAATAACTATGGCTACACCTTC
j_call: TRBJ2-3; d_call: -; v_call: TRBV10-3; clone_size: -; cdr3_aa: CAISWDRDSDTQYF; cdr3_nt: TGTGCCATCAGTTGGGACCGGGACTCAGATACGCAGTATTTT
j_call: TRBJ2-1; d_call: TRBD2; v_call: TRBV5-8; clone_size: -; cdr3_aa: CASSLRAGLVLNEQFF; cdr3_nt: TGTGCCAGCAGCTTACGAGCGGGACTAGTACTCAATGAGCAGTTCTTC
j_call: TRBJ2-1; d_call: TRBD1; v_call: TRBV11-2; clone_size: -; cdr3_aa: CASSPDRGSYNEQFF; cdr3_nt: TGTGCCAGCAGCCCCGACAGGGGGTCCTACAATGAGCAGTTCTTC
j_call: TRBJ1-6; d_call: -; v_call: TRBV9; clone_size: -; cdr3_aa: CASSVDAGGSPLHF; cdr3_nt: TGTGCCAGCAGCGTTGACGCCGGCGGGTCACCCCTCCACTTT
j_call: TRBJ2-3; d_call: TRBD2; v_call: TRBV5-6; clone_size: -; cdr3_aa: CASRYGLGQATDTQYF; cdr3_nt: TGTGCCAGCAGATATGGACTAGGTCAAGCCACAGATACGCAGTATTTT
j_call: TRBJ1-5; d_call: -; v_call: TRBV4-3; clone_size: -; cdr3_aa: CASSQRGSNQPQHF; cdr3_nt: TGCGCCAGCAGCCAACGAGGGAGCAATCAGCCCCAGCATTTT
j_call: TRBJ1-6; d_call: -; v_call: TRBV30; clone_size: -; cdr3_aa: CAGSEDRPTYNSPLHF; cdr3_nt: TGTGCGGGTTCGGAAGACAGGCCCACCTATAATTCCCCCCTCCACTTT
j_call: TRBJ1-1; d_call: TRBD1; v_call: TRBV27; clone_size: -; cdr3_aa: CASSLWTGMNTEAFF; cdr3_nt: TGTGCCAGCAGTCTCTGGACAGGGATGAACACTGAAGCTTTCTTT
j_call: TRBJ2-3; d_call: -; v_call: TRBV27; clone_size: once; cdr3_aa: CASSFGRSPPSTDTQYF; cdr3_nt: TGTGCCAGCAGTTTTGGGAGGTCCCCCCCTAGCACAGATACGCAGTATTTT
j_call: TRBJ2-1; d_call: TRBD1; v_call: TRBV6-1; clone_size: -; cdr3_aa: CASSDSTGGGNEQFF; cdr3_nt: TGTGCCAGCAGTGACTCCACAGGGGGCGGGAATGAGCAGTTCTTC
j_call: TRBJ2-7; d_call: TRBD2; v_call: TRBV4-1; clone_size: few; cdr3_aa: CASSRTSASYEQYF; cdr3_nt: TGCGCCAGCAGCCGGACTAGCGCTTCCTACGAGCAGTACTTC